This paragraph covers one T cell receptor beta chain sequence. CDR1 is SQVTM, CDR2 ANQGSEA, per germline. The CDR3 contains 11 residues. Trimming stripped 6 bases from V and 3 bases from J, with 9 bases between. These data originate in a study of blood T cell repertoires in COVID-19. On the study more broadly: The United States, Italy and Spain were the sources of the acute and convalescent COVID-19 samples.

Produced via immunoSEQ multiplex PCR; TCRdb's table is partial and in-frame only. The data hold 150,000 to 190,000 clones, with roughly 84% observed a single time. This TCR derives from a woman in her sixties or seventies with COVID-19, enrolled during active disease. Sequenced material: peripheral blood. V is TRBV29-1 and J is TRBJ2-7; D remains unclear. The CDR3 loop reads CSVSGYYEQYF. In nucleotides, the CDR3 is TGCAGCGTGTCCGGTTACTACGAGCAGTACTTC.